One sample yielded the 18 T cell receptor beta chains listed below, sequenced in a study of cytomegalovirus exposure and HLA in healthy donors. Sequencing was performed with immunoSEQ multiplex PCR; in TCRdb, only in-frame clones are kept and a portion is missing. This repertoire shows 95,000 to 120,000 clones, 90% to 97% found once; its top ten account for roughly 0.67%. The sample was PBMCs. The receptor set was obtained from a woman aged 18-29 years in good health and CMV-seronegative.

The J gene is TRBJ1-6, the V gene TRBV30; D remains unclear. Trimming took off 3 bases at V and 5 bases at J, with 8 bases between the two ends. The CDR3 length is 13 residues. The V gene's germline CDR1 is GTSNPN and CDR2 SVGIG (reference sequence). The CDR3 region has the DNA TGTGCCTGGAGCTCGGGGAATAATTCACCCCTCCACTTT. Translated: CAWSSGNNSPLHF. The entire variable domain, with the rest obtained from reference TRBV30 and TRBJ1-6, is as follows: SQTIHQWPATLVQPVGSPLSLECTVEGTSNPNLYWYRQAAGRGLQLLFYSVGIGQISSEVPQNLSASRPQDRQFILSSKKLLLSDSGFYLCAWSSGNNSPLHFGNGTRLTVT.

The V and J genes are TRBV4-1 and TRBJ2-7; tentative D call: TRBD1 (6 bases). Deletions cut 2 bases from V and 4 bases from J, with 9 bases between. Germline V CDR1 and CDR2: MGHRA, YSYEKL. CDR3 length equals 13 residues. As DNA, the CDR3 is TGCGCCAGCAGCCAACCACAGGGTTACGAGCAGTACTTC. It yields the protein CASSQPQGYEQYF.

The V gene is TRBV15, the J gene TRBJ1-1; D unclear. Trimming pared 1 base from V and 6 bases from J, leaving 21 bases between. Germline V gene lookup returns CDR1 LNHNV and CDR2 YYDKDF (reference sequence). This CDR3 has 17 residues. The chain's CDR3 is CATSRVGPYRGGSEAFF. The CDR3 DNA sequence: TGTGCCACCAGCAGAGTAGGCCCTTATCGTGGCGGATCTGAAGCTTTCTTT.

The rearrangement uses TRBV5-4 and TRBJ1-1; D gene unclear. Germline loops: CDR1 SGHNT, CDR2 YYREEE (reference sequence). Deletions cut 4 bases from V and 5 bases from J, with 21 bases between. This CDR3 comprises 16 residues. CDR3 in DNA: TGTGCCAGCAGCCGCCAAATGCCCAGTGGCGGTACTGAAGCTTTCTTT. This gives the protein CASSRQMPSGGTEAFF.

The rearrangement links TRBV7-8 to TRBJ2-3, with 8 bases that match TRBD1. This CDR3 is 15 amino acids long. The germline CDR1 and CDR2 sequences are SGHVS and FQNEAQ. V shed 6 bases, J shed 6 bases, and the junction held 11 bases outside the gene matches. The CDR3 sequence: CASRIGRGLGDTQYF. The CDR3 DNA reads TGTGCCAGCAGGATTGGCAGGGGGCTCGGGGATACGCAGTATTTT.

The chain recombines TRBV7-3 with TRBJ2-1; TRBD2 matches at 9 bases. CDR1 SGHTA and CDR2 FQGTGA come from the germline V gene. With V trimmed by 5 bases and J by 2 bases, 7 bases remained unmatched. The CDR3 is 16 amino acids. CDR3 sequence (DNA): TGTGCCAGCAGCACCGCTAGCGGGGCGACCTACAATGAGCAGTTCTTC. Protein product: CASSTASGATYNEQFF.

The CDR3 sequence is CASSFGTGSSDTQYF. CDR3 nucleotides: TGTGCCAGCAGCTTCGGGACAGGTTCGTCAGATACGCAGTATTTT. This chain joins TRBV5-6 and TRBJ2-3, with TRBD1 identical over 8 bases. This CDR3 has 15 amino acids. Trimming took 2 bases from V and 4 from J; bases not matched to a gene: 6. CDR1 and CDR2 (germline): SGHDT, YYEEEE.

The gene calls are TRBV2 and TRBJ2-7, with 13 bases matching TRBD2. Germline V gene data show CDR1 as SNHLY and CDR2 as FYNNEI. V was clipped by 5 bases and J by 4 bases; unmatched bases: 5. The CDR3 extends over 15 amino acids. CDR3 bases: TGTGCCAGCAGTCTCCGGACTAGCGGGAGTTACGAGCAGTACTTC. Translated, it gives CASSLRTSGSYEQYF.

This sequence joins TRBV4-1 and TRBJ2-3, with TRBD2 identical over 8 bases. Germline V gene sequence: CDR1 MGHRA, CDR2 YSYEKL. The CDR3 sequence is 16 residues long. V lost 1 base, J lost 7 bases, and 10 bases stayed unmatched. CDR3 in DNA: TGCGCCAGCAGCCAAGTGTCAGTAGCGGGGACAAATACGCAGTATTTT. Translated: CASSQVSVAGTNTQYF.

The V call is TRBV19, the J call TRBJ1-5, with D perhaps matching TRBD1 (6 bases). CDR1 and CDR2 (germline): LNHDA, SQIVND (reference sequence). CDR3 length: 12 residues. Trimming left V 9 bases short and J 7 bases short, with 13 bases between. The CDR3 is CASTRGGQPQHF. In DNA, the CDR3 is TGTGCCAGCACCAGGGGAGGGCAGCCCCAGCATTTT.

This chain connects TRBV2 to TRBJ1-6; 8 bases agree with TRBD1. This CDR3 comprises 14 residues. V dropped 5 bases and J dropped 7; count of bases not matched to a gene: 4. The germline gives CDR1 SNHLY, CDR2 FYNNEI. In DNA, the CDR3 is TGTGCCAGCAGTCCGACAGGGGACAATTCACCCCTCCACTTT. Translating gives CASSPTGDNSPLHF.

The chain links TRBV7-9 to TRBJ2-7, with 9 nucleotides matching TRBD1. Trimming cost V 5 bases and J 4 bases; bases outside gene matches: 9. The CDR3 has 15 residues. Germline CDR1 reads SEHNR; CDR2 reads FQNEAQ (reference sequence). In DNA, the CDR3 is TGTGCCAGCAGCCCGCCGGGACAGGGAAGATACGAGCAGTACTTC. Protein product: CASSPPGQGRYEQYF.

CDR3 DNA sequence: TGCGCCAGCAGCTTGTCTAGCGGGGGGCACGGGGAGCAGTTCTTC. As protein: CASSLSSGGHGEQFF. The rearrangement joins TRBV5-1 to TRBJ2-1, with 11 nucleotides matching TRBD2. V shed 1 base, J shed 10 bases, and the junction held 7 bases outside the gene matches. This CDR3 comprises 15 residues. Germline CDR1 SGHRS, CDR2 YFSETQ.

This clone was recorded once. The CDR3: CASSLEGGLEAFF. The CDR3 bases are TGTGCCAGCAGCTTAGAAGGGGGCCTTGAAGCTTTCTTT. V and J are TRBV7-6 and TRBJ1-1; 7 bases fit TRBD1. V lost 1 base to trimming and J lost 7 bases; unmatched junction nucleotides: 3. CDR1 and CDR2 (germline): SGHVS, FNYEAQ. The CDR3 consists of 13 residues.

The V call is TRBV5-1, the J call TRBJ2-7; a possible D gene is TRBD1 (5 bases). V shed 3 bases and J shed 2 bases, with 9 bases lying between them. This CDR3 comprises 13 residues. The germline V gene encodes CDR1 SGHRS and CDR2 YFSETQ. The CDR3 DNA reads as TGCGCCAGCAGCTGGGGCGATGCCTACGAGCAGTACTTC. Translation gives CASSWGDAYEQYF.

This chain uses TRBV28 with TRBJ1-5; TRBD1 aligns across 7 bases. Unmatched junction bases numbered 6, after V lost 3 bases and J lost 4 bases. Germline V gene sequence: CDR1 MDHEN, CDR2 SYDVKM. This CDR3 is 15 amino acids long. CDR3 protein: CASSFLTGTNQPQHF. In DNA form, the CDR3 reads TGTGCCAGCAGTTTCCTGACAGGGACGAATCAGCCCCAGCATTTT.

CDR3 sequence: CASSETDQTFNEQFF. The CDR3 region has the DNA TGCGCCAGCAGCGAGACGGATCAGACTTTCAATGAGCAGTTCTTC. V is TRBV5-1 and J is TRBJ2-1; D is unresolved. V lost 4 bases, J lost 6 bases, and 17 bases lay in between. This CDR3 has 15 amino acids. Germline lookup yields CDR1 SGHRS and CDR2 YFSETQ.

CDR3 region: CASSDGGGAGYEQYF. The DNA of the CDR3 is TGCGCCAGCAGTGATGGCGGGGGAGCCGGCTACGAGCAGTACTTC. The chain combines TRBV10-2 with TRBJ2-7; 7 nucleotides align to TRBD2. V was pared by 3 bases and J by 3 bases, with 8 bases of the junction left unmatched. CDR1 WSHSY and CDR2 SAAADI come from the germline V gene. CDR3 size: 15 residues.